This T cell receptor (beta chain) was identified during a study of blood T cell repertoires in COVID-19. Study information: From the United States, Italy and Spain came samples of acute and convalescent COVID-19.

Libraries were prepared by immunoSEQ multiplex PCR; TCRdb keeps only in-frame clonotypes and omits some of them. The sample includes around 260,000 clones, 84% of them seen just once. The sequenced material came from peripheral blood. The TCR originated in a person between 70 and 80 years old with COVID-19, enrolled during active disease.

The CDR3 region has the DNA TGTGCCAGCAGCAAACAGTCCAGGGGACCAACTGAAGCTTTCTTT. Translation gives CASSKQSRGPTEAFF. The chain joins TRBV21-1 to TRBJ1-1; TRBD1, the table's D call, lacks a check against the DNA. TRBV21-1 is labeled a pseudogene. This CDR3 is built from 15 residues.